Sequencing of this T cell receptor beta chain was carried out in a study of neoadjuvant nivolumab and ipilimumab in lung cancer. Study-wide results and caveats: TCR richness and clonality were higher in tumors than adjacent uninvolved lung.

Notes on this clone: What it binds is unknown.

CDR3 length: 18 amino acids. Sequencing was performed with immunoSEQ multiplex PCR; in TCRdb, only in-frame clones are kept and a portion is missing. The table has about 27,000 clones, more than 75% seen once. The TCR was taken from an adult with non-small cell lung cancer. This chain links TRBV12-2 with TRBJ2-3. TRBV12-2 is marked as a pseudogene. The sample here was tumor tissue, taken after neoadjuvant nivolumab, alone or with ipilimumab, at or shortly before surgery. CDR3 protein: CASRLASAGSPSTDTQYF. The CDR3 region has the DNA TGTGCAAGTCGCTTAGCGTCGGCAGGGAGTCCGAGCACAGATACGCAGTATTTT.